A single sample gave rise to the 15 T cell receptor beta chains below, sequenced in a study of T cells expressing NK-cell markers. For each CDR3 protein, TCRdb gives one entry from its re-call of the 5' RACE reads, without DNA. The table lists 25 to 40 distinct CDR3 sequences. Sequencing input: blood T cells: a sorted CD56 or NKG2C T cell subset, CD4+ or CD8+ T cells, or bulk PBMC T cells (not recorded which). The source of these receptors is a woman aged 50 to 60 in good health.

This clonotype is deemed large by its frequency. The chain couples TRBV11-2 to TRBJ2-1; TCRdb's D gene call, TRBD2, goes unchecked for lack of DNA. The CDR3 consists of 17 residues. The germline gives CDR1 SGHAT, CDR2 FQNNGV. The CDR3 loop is CASGLAGEITKYNEQFF.

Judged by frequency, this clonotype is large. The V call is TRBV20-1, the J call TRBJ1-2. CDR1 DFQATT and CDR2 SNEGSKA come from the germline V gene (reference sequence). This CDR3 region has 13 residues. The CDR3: CSAPPETSDGYTF.

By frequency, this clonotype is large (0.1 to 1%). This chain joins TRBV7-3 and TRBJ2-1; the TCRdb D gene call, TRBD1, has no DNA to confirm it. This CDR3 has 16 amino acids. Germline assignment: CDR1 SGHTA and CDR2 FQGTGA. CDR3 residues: CASSLSTGKGGNEQFF. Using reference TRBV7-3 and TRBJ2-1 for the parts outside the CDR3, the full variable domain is GAGVSQTPSNKVTEKGKYVELRCDPISGHTALYWYRQSLGQGPEFLIYFQGTGAADDSGLPNDRFFAVRPEGSVSTLKIQRTERGDSAVYLCASSLSTGKGGNEQFFGPGTRLTVL.

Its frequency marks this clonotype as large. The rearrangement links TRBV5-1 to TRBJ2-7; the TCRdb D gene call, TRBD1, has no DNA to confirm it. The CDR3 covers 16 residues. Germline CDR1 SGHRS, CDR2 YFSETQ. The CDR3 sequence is CASIGGIDRDSYEQYF.

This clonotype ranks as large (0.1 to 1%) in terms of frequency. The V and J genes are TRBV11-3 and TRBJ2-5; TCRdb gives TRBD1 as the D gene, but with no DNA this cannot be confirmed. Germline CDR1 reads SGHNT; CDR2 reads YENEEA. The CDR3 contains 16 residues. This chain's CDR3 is CASSLRGGTFEKTQYF.

This CDR3 reads CASSPGKDRGADTQYF. This sequence joins TRBV7-9 and TRBJ2-3; TCRdb proposes TRBD1, but this gene call is untestable without DNA. Germline assignment: CDR1 SEHNR and CDR2 FQNEAQ (reference sequence). The CDR3 loop spans 16 amino acids.

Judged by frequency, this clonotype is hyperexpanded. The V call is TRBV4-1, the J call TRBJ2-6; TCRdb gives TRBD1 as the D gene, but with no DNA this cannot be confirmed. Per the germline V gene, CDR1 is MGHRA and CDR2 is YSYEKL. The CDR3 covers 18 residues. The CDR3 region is CASSPPGQGISGANVLTF.

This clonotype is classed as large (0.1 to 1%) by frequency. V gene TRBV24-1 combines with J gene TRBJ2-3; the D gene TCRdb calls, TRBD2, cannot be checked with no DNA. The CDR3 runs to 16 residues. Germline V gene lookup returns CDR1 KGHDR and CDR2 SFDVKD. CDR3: CATSDLTSGSGYTQYF.

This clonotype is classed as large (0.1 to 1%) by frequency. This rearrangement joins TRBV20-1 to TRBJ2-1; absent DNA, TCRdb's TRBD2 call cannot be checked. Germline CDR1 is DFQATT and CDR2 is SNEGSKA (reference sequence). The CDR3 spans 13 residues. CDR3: CSARERGYNEQFF.

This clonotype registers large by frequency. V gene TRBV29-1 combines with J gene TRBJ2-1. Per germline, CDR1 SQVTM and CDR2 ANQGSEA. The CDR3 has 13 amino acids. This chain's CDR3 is CSVEDSNHNEQFF.

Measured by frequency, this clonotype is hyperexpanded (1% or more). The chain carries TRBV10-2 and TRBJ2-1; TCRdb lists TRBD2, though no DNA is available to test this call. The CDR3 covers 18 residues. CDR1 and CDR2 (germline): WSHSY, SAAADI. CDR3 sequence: CASLTSGRPPETTDEQFF.

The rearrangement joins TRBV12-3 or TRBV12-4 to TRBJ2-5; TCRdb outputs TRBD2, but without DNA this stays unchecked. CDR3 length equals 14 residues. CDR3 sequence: CASSARLAGRTQYF.

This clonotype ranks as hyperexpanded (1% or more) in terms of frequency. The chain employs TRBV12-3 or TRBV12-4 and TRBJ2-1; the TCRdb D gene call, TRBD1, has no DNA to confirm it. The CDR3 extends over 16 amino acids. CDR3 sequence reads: CASSPAARPGLAEQFF.

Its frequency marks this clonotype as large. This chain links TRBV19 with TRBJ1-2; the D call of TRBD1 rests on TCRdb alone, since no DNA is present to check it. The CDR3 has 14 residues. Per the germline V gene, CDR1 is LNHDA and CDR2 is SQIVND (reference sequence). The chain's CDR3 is CASFDRAGNYGYTF.

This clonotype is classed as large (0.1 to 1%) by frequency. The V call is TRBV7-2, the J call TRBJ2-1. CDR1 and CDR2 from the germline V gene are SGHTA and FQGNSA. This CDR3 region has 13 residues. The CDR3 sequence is CASSWLSYNEQFF. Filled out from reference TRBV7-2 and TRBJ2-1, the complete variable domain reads GAGVSQSPSNKVTEKGKDVELRCDPISGHTALYWYRQSLGQGLEFLIYFQGNSAPDKSGLPSDRFSAERTGGSVSTLTIQRTQQEDSAVYLCASSWLSYNEQFFGPGTRLTVL.